These T cell receptor beta chains were read from a single sample in a study of blood T cell repertoires in COVID-19. Profiling relied on immunoSEQ multiplex PCR, and the TCRdb table lists in-frame clones only, not all of them. In the table there are around 270,000 clones, around nine tenths of which are singletons. Sequencing was carried out using peripheral blood. Every receptor here comes from a man aged 40-49 years with acute or convalescent COVID-19. CDR3s include the opening cysteine and the closing phenylalanine or tryptophan. D genes are given only for firm matches. A clone size is listed for some rows: how often the clone was seen (once, few, many), or a class if it is expanded.

CDR3 DNA: TGCGCCAGCAGCCAAGATCGTACAGGGGGTAACAATGAGCAGTTCTTC
CDR3 protein: CASSQDRTGGNNEQFF
V gene: TRBV4-1
D gene: TRBD1
J gene: TRBJ2-1
clone size: .

CDR3 DNA: TGTGCCAGCAGTAACCCCGGGACAGGCTCTGGAAACACCATATATTTT
CDR3 protein: CASSNPGTGSGNTIYF
V gene: TRBV11-2
D gene: TRBD1
J gene: TRBJ1-3
clone size: .

CDR3 DNA: TGTGCCAGCAGCCCACAGGGGATGAACACTGAAGCTTTCTTT
CDR3 protein: CASSPQGMNTEAFF
V gene: TRBV5-4
D gene: TRBD1
J gene: TRBJ1-1
clone size: .

CDR3 DNA: TGTGCCAGCTCTGACAGGGAATCAACGACATATACGCAGTATTTT
CDR3 protein: CASSDRESTTYTQYF
V gene: TRBV5-4
D gene: TRBD1
J gene: TRBJ2-3
clone size: .

CDR3 DNA: TGTGCCAGCAACCTAGAAACTAGCGGGGGAAGCTCCTACGAGCAGTACTTC
CDR3 protein: CASNLETSGGSSYEQYF
V gene: TRBV2
D gene: TRBD2
J gene: TRBJ2-7
clone size: .

CDR3 DNA: TGTGCCAGCAGCCCAAGGCGGGCTAGGGGGTACAATGAGCAGTTCTTC
CDR3 protein: CASSPRRARGYNEQFF
V gene: TRBV11-2
D gene: .
J gene: TRBJ2-1
clone size: .

CDR3 DNA: TGCGCCAGCAGTCCCCAGGGTAGTTCCGGGGAGCTGTTTTTT
CDR3 protein: CASSPQGSSGELFF
V gene: TRBV5-1
D gene: .
J gene: TRBJ2-2
clone size: .

CDR3 DNA: TGTGCCAGCAGCTTCGACAGGGTAGAAGCTTTCTTT
CDR3 protein: CASSFDRVEAFF
V gene: TRBV7-8
D gene: TRBD1
J gene: TRBJ1-1
clone size: .

CDR3 DNA: TGCGCCAGCAGGCCAGGGTACCAGAACACTGAAGCTTTCTTT
CDR3 protein: CASRPGYQNTEAFF
V gene: TRBV5-1
D gene: .
J gene: TRBJ1-1
clone size: .

CDR3 DNA: TGTGCCAGCGGGCCGACAGGGGGTCCGTCACCCCTCCACTTT
CDR3 protein: CASGPTGGPSPLHF
V gene: TRBV7-9
D gene: TRBD1
J gene: TRBJ1-6
clone size: .

CDR3 DNA: TGTGCCAGCAGCCTTAGTCCGACAGGGGACAATCAGCCCCAGCATTTT
CDR3 protein: CASSLSPTGDNQPQHF
V gene: TRBV5-4
D gene: TRBD1
J gene: TRBJ1-5
clone size: once

CDR3 DNA: TGTGCCGCCCGGGTGGGTTTTCGAGGCGGGGAGCTGTTTTTT
CDR3 protein: CAARVGFRGGELFF
V gene: TRBV6-5
D gene: .
J gene: TRBJ2-2
clone size: .

CDR3 DNA: TGTGCCAGCAGTTTACAGGGGTTGAGCACTGAAGCTTTCTTT
CDR3 protein: CASSLQGLSTEAFF
V gene: TRBV28
D gene: .
J gene: TRBJ1-1
clone size: .

CDR3 DNA: TGTGCCAGCAGCCAGTATCAGGGCAATGAGCAGTTCTTC
CDR3 protein: CASSQYQGNEQFF
V gene: TRBV3-1/TRBV3-2
D gene: .
J gene: TRBJ2-1
clone size: .

CDR3 DNA: TGTGCCAGCAGTAGTACGGGGTACGAGCAGTACTTC
CDR3 protein: CASSSTGYEQYF
V gene: TRBV2
D gene: .
J gene: TRBJ2-7
clone size: .

CDR3 DNA: TGTGCTAGTGGGACGACTAGCGGGAACACCGGGGAGCTGTTTTTT
CDR3 protein: CASGTTSGNTGELFF
V gene: TRBV12-5
D gene: TRBD2
J gene: TRBJ2-2
clone size: .

CDR3 DNA: TGTGCCAGCAGTTTATCGGCAGGTAGTAACTATGGCTACACCTTC
CDR3 protein: CASSLSAGSNYGYTF
V gene: TRBV28
D gene: .
J gene: TRBJ1-2
clone size: .

CDR3 DNA: TGTGCCAGCAGCGACCACCGGGACAGGGGGCTCACTGGGGCCAACGTCCTGACTTTC
CDR3 protein: CASSDHRDRGLTGANVLTF
V gene: TRBV9
D gene: TRBD1
J gene: TRBJ2-6
clone size: .